These T cell receptor beta chains were read from a single sample in a study of CD8 T cells in Susac syndrome. TCRdb fed the immunoSEQ multiplex PCR reads into MiXCR, producing one record per CDR3 protein. The top ten clones hold about 0.17% of a sample with around 170,000 distinct CDR3 sequences, around 93% of them seen once. Sequences were obtained from CD8+ T cells from PBMCs. These receptors originate from a human donor with Susac syndrome. Each CDR3 is given with its conserved first and last residue. A D gene is named only where the DNA matches it firmly. Clone size is not always given. Where it is, it says once, few, many or a class for expanded clones.

j_gene | d_gene | v_gene | abundance | CDR3nt | CDR3aa
TRBJ2-1 | TRBD1 | TRBV28 | NA | TGTGCCAGCAGCTCAGACAGGGGGCGGCGGAATGAGCAGTTCTTC | CASSSDRGRRNEQFF
TRBJ1-2 | NA | TRBV5-1 | NA | TGCGCCAGCAGCTTGGTGTCAGGCCCCGACTATGGCTACACCTTC | CASSLVSGPDYGYTF
TRBJ1-1 | TRBD1 | TRBV10-3 | NA | TGTGCCATCAGTGAGTCTCGGGACAGGGGCACTGAAGCTTTCTTT | CAISESRDRGTEAFF
TRBJ1-2 | NA | TRBV11-2 | NA | TGTGCCAGCAGCTTAACCAGGGAGGATGGCTACACCTTC | CASSLTREDGYTF
TRBJ1-2 | TRBD1 | TRBV28 | NA | TGTGCCAGCAGTCTCCACAGGGGCGTTGGCTACACCTTC | CASSLHRGVGYTF
TRBJ2-1 | TRBD2 | TRBV15 | NA | TGTGCCACCAGCAGAGATGTACTAGCGGGACGAATCGATGAGCAGTTCTTC | CATSRDVLAGRIDEQFF
TRBJ1-1 | NA | TRBV20-1 | NA | TGCAGTGCTGGGGAGTGGACAGTTCACACTGAAGCTTTCTTT | CSAGEWTVHTEAFF
TRBJ1-4 | NA | TRBV25-1 | NA | TGTGCCAGCAGTGAATTTTGGGTTGGCGAAAAACTGTTTTTT | CASSEFWVGEKLFF
TRBJ1-4 | NA | TRBV30 | NA | TGTGCCTGGAACCGTCGGGGTTCTAATGAAAAACTGTTTTTT | CAWNRRGSNEKLFF
TRBJ1-2 | TRBD1 | TRBV27 | NA | TGTGCCAGCAGTCCGGCGGGACAGGGTGTCGGAGGCTACACCTTC | CASSPAGQGVGGYTF
TRBJ2-1 | TRBD1 | TRBV2 | NA | TGTGCCAGCAGTGGGACAGGGGGTATGAATGAGCAGTTCTTC | CASSGTGGMNEQFF
TRBJ2-1 | TRBD1 | TRBV6-5 | once | TGTGCCAGCAGTTACTCGGGACAGGGGGCCCACAATGAGCAGTTCTTC | CASSYSGQGAHNEQFF
TRBJ2-7 | TRBD1 | TRBV29-1 | NA | TGCAGCGTGAAAACGGGACAGACCTACGAGCAGTACTTC | CSVKTGQTYEQYF
TRBJ1-2 | NA | TRBV6-5 | NA | TGTGCCAGCAGTTACGGGGGGGGGCAGGGCTACACCTTC | CASSYGGGQGYTF
TRBJ1-2 | NA | TRBV7-9 | once | TGTGCCAGCAGCTTAGAAGGCCAGCGCCACTATGGCTACACCTTC | CASSLEGQRHYGYTF
TRBJ1-1 | NA | TRBV15 | NA | TGTGCCACCAGTACGACACAGGGAGTGGAAGCTTTCTTT | CATSTTQGVEAFF
TRBJ1-2 | NA | TRBV20-1 | NA | TGCAGTGCGGTGGGGAGTCCATCCTATGGCTACACCTTC | CSAVGSPSYGYTF
TRBJ1-2 | NA | TRBV9 | NA | TGTGCCAGCAGCGTAGGGGGGCGCGATGGCTACACCTTC | CASSVGGRDGYTF
TRBJ2-1 | TRBD2 | TRBV4-1 | NA | TGCGCCAGCAGCCAAGCTCTAGCGGGAACTGAGCAGTTCTTC | CASSQALAGTEQFF
TRBJ2-7 | NA | TRBV20-1 | NA | TGCAGTGCTGACCCCCGGCAGGCCCCGACCTACGAGCAGTACTTC | CSADPRQAPTYEQYF
TRBJ1-4 | TRBD1 | TRBV13 | NA | TGTGCCAGCGAGGACAGGGGACGTGAAAAACTGTTTTTT | CASEDRGREKLFF
TRBJ2-7 | TRBD2 | TRBV18 | NA | TGTGCCAGCTCACCCGACGGCGGGAGTAGATACGAGCAGTACTTC | CASSPDGGSRYEQYF
TRBJ2-5 | NA | TRBV5-1 | NA | TGCGCCAGCAGCTTGGTGGTAGCGGAAGAGACCCAGTACTTC | CASSLVVAEETQYF
TRBJ2-3 | NA | TRBV7-3 | NA | TGTGCCAGCAGCTCAGTGGGGAGCACAGATACGCAGTATTTT | CASSSVGSTDTQYF